This TCR beta chain was sequenced during a study of T cells after yellow fever vaccination. Each CDR3 protein is one row after TCRdb ran MiXCR on the 5' RACE reads. The data hold around 590,000 distinct CDR3 sequences, with about 12% observed a single time. On this clonotype: What it binds is unknown. Germline and junction disagree at one end, which may indicate a read error.

Study observations and caveats: Secondary responses were weaker yet peaked faster, day 5 versus 15. The booster response re-showed most primary clones: roughly 97% CD4, more than 70% CD8.

CDR1 and CDR2 from the germline V gene are MDHEN and SYDVKM. This CDR3 has 16 residues. The rearrangement links TRBV28 to TRBJ2-3; D tentatively fits TRBD1 or TRBD2 (5 bases each). The source material was PBMCs, sampled on the day of the yellow fever booster vaccination. This clonotype was sampled from a man aged 30 to 39 who received the YFV17D yellow fever vaccine. The CDR3 loop reads CASSSIRRDLTATQYF. Here the CDR3 DNA reads TGTGCCAGCAGTTCTATCCGCAGGGACCTCACAGCTACGCAGTATTTT.